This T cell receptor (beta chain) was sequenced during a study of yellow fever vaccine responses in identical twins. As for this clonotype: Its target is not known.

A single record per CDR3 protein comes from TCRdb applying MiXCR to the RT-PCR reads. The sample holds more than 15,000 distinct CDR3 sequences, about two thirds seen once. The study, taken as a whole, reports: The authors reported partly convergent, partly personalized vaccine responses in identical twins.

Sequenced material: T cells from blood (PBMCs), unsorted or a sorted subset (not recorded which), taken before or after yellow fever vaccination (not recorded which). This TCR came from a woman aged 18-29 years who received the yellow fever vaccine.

CDR3 sequence (DNA): TGTGCCAGCTCACCGGCAGATACGCAGTATTTT. It specifies CASSPADTQYF. The V call is TRBV18, the J call TRBJ2-3; unclear D gene. This CDR3 is 11 amino acids long. Germline assignment: CDR1 KGHSH and CDR2 LQKENI. Trimming stripped 3 bases from V and 4 bases from J, with 2 bases between.